A single sample gave rise to the 21 T cell receptor beta chains below, sequenced in a study of T cell responses to AZD1222 COVID-19 vaccine. Method: immunoSEQ multiplex PCR; TCRdb's copy keeps in-frame clones and lacks some. The sample consists of over 50,000 clones, over 80% of them appearing once. The material was peripheral blood, obtained on day 0 of AZD1222 vaccination. The origin of the receptors is an adult in good health.

This chain uses TRBV5-5 with TRBJ1-4; 7 bases are shared with TRBD1. The CDR3 loop spans 14 amino acids. Germline trimming cut 3 bases from V and 7 bases from J; bases unmatched to any gene: 6. Per germline, CDR1 SGHKS and CDR2 YYEKEE (reference sequence). CDR3 loop: CASSSGGGGEKLFF. CDR3 coding DNA: TGTGCCAGCAGCTCAGGGGGAGGAGGTGAAAAACTGTTTTTT. Using reference TRBV5-5 and TRBJ1-4 for the parts outside the CDR3, the full variable domain is DAGVTQSPTHLIKTRGQQVTLRCSPISGHKSVSWYQQVLGQGPQFIFQYYEKEERGRGNFPDRFSARQFPNYSSELNVNALLLGDSALYLCASSSGGGGEKLFFGSGTQLSVL.

The chain couples TRBV6-5 to TRBJ2-2, with 7 bases lining up with TRBD1. The CDR3 contains 14 residues. Germline V gene lookup returns CDR1 MNHEY and CDR2 SVGAGI. Trimming cost V 6 bases and J 3 bases; bases outside gene matches: 4. CDR3 in DNA: TGTGCCAGCAGAGGGGGACAGTACACCGGGGAGCTGTTTTTT. Its protein is CASRGGQYTGELFF.

This chain links TRBV2 with TRBJ2-7; no clear D gene. Between the trimmed V and J ends, which lost 7 bases and 1 base, there was a span of 11 bases. Germline CDR1 SNHLY, CDR2 FYNNEI. This CDR3 region has 13 residues. The CDR3 DNA sequence: TGTGCCAGCATGGCGGATACTTCCTACGAGCAGTACTTC. This codes for CASMADTSYEQYF.

This clone has a single count. The CDR3 DNA sequence: TGCGCCAGCAGCCCCGGGACAGGGAACTATGGCTACACCTTC. It translates to CASSPGTGNYGYTF. The chain uses TRBV5-1 and TRBJ1-2; 9 bases align to TRBD1. Germline loops: CDR1 SGHRS, CDR2 YFSETQ. V shed 4 bases and J 2 bases; nucleotides not matched to a gene: 3. The CDR3 length is 14 residues.

This clone has a handful of counts. The V call is TRBV6-5, the J call TRBJ1-4; D is ambiguous. This CDR3 is 13 amino acids long. CDR1 MNHEY and CDR2 SVGAGI come from the germline V gene. V lost 7 bases to trimming and J lost 7 bases, with 13 bases between them. The CDR3 coding sequence is TGTGCCAGCACCCCATCGGGATTTGAAAAACTGTTTTTT. This translates into CASTPSGFEKLFF.

The gene calls are TRBV12-3 or TRBV12-4 and TRBJ1-1; D remains ambiguous. The CDR3 covers 13 residues. Trimming removed 0 bases from V and 7 bases from J, with 9 bases in between. The CDR3 sequence is CASSLAGSLEAFF. In DNA form, the CDR3 reads TGTGCCAGCAGTTTAGCGGGCAGCCTTGAAGCTTTCTTT.

The chain has TRBV6-5 and TRBJ1-5, with D unresolved. CDR1 and CDR2 from the germline V gene are MNHEY and SVGAGI. The CDR3 is 13 residues long. Trimming left V 2 bases short and J 5 bases short, with 7 bases between. Written as DNA, the CDR3 is TGTGCCAGCAGTTACGCCCGCGATCAGCCCCAGCATTTT. Protein sequence: CASSYARDQPQHF.

The chain joins TRBV7-2 to TRBJ2-1; 7 bases line up with TRBD2. Germline CDR1 SGHTA, CDR2 FQGNSA. V was clipped by 7 bases and J by 0 bases; unmatched bases: 9. This CDR3 spans 16 amino acids. CDR3 residues: CASTGGTTNSYNEQFF. CDR3 DNA sequence: TGTGCCAGCACAGGCGGGACTACAAACTCCTACAATGAGCAGTTCTTC.

This clone was seen only once. The rearrangement joins TRBV4-1 to TRBJ1-6; possible D gene TRBD1, 5 bases. This CDR3 has 15 residues. CDR1 is MGHRA and CDR2 is YSYEKL in the germline V gene. Trimming stripped 2 bases from V and 5 bases from J, with 10 bases between. This CDR3 reads CASSQRGQDNSPLHF. The CDR3 nucleotides are TGCGCCAGCAGCCAAAGGGGTCAAGATAATTCACCCCTCCACTTT.

V gene TRBV28 combines with J gene TRBJ2-3; D unresolved. This CDR3 region has 12 residues. The V end was cut by 8 bases, the J end by 2 bases, with 8 bases between. The germline gives CDR1 MDHEN, CDR2 SYDVKM. CDR3 region: CASHTSTDTQYF. CDR3 DNA sequence: TGTGCCAGCCACACATCCACAGATACGCAGTATTTT.

The rearrangement uses TRBV5-6 and TRBJ2-7, with unresolved D. Per germline, CDR1 SGHDT and CDR2 YYEEEE. The CDR3 loop spans 15 amino acids. Between the trimmed V and J ends, which lost 3 bases and 6 bases, there was a span of 19 bases. The chain's CDR3 is CASSSWALKGSEQYF. The CDR3, as DNA: TGTGCCAGCAGCTCTTGGGCCTTGAAGGGATCCGAGCAGTACTTC.

Here the CDR3 DNA reads TGTGCCAGCAGCCAAGAATATTGGGCTAGCGGGGGCTACGAGCAGTACTTC. It encodes CASSQEYWASGGYEQYF. The chain carries TRBV4-2 and TRBJ2-7; 10 positions agree with TRBD2. The junction had 8 bases not matched to a gene; V was cut back by 0 bases and J by 3 bases. Germline V CDR1 and CDR2: LGHNA, YNFKEQ. There are 17 residues in the CDR3.

The rearrangement joins TRBV7-2 to TRBJ1-5; D possibly corresponds to TRBD1 (5 bases). The CDR3 is 16 residues long. CDR1 and CDR2 (germline): SGHTA, FQGNSA. With 1 base removed from V and 6 bases from J, the gap between germline ends came to 16 bases. This CDR3 is CASSLVADQQGQPQHF. CDR3 DNA: TGTGCCAGCAGCTTAGTGGCAGACCAGCAGGGTCAGCCCCAGCATTTT.

This chain links TRBV2 with TRBJ1-5, with 8 bases identical to TRBD1. The V gene's germline CDR1 is SNHLY and CDR2 FYNNEI. The CDR3 sequence is 14 residues long. V trimming: 4 bases; J trimming: 7 bases; junction bases outside the gene matches: 6. The CDR3 coding sequence is TGTGCCAGCAGTGGACAGGGGAGGGAACAGCCCCAGCATTTT. It encodes CASSGQGREQPQHF. Combining the CDR3 with reference TRBV2 and TRBJ1-5 gives the whole variable domain EPEVTQTPSHQVTQMGQEVILRCVPISNHLYFYWYRQILGQKVEFLVSFYNNEISEKSEIFDDQFSVERPDGSNFTLKIRSTKLEDSAMYFCASSGQGREQPQHFGDGTRLSIL.

This chain joins TRBV7-9 and TRBJ1-1, with D perhaps TRBD1 (5 bases). The CDR3 extends over 14 amino acids. V was clipped by 6 bases and J by 0 bases, with 11 bases between them. Germline CDR1 SEHNR, CDR2 FQNEAQ (reference sequence). The CDR3 here is CASRGVGMNTEAFF. As DNA, the CDR3 is TGTGCCAGCAGGGGGGTCGGCATGAACACTGAAGCTTTCTTT.

This sequence joins TRBV19 and TRBJ2-1, with 7 bases matching TRBD2. Germline values: CDR1 LNHDA, CDR2 SQIVND (reference sequence). J lost 4 bases, V lost 3 bases, and 15 bases had no gene match. This CDR3 contains 18 residues. CDR3: CASSISPGGGDYYNEQFF. The DNA of the CDR3 is TGTGCCAGTAGTATTTCCCCGGGTGGGGGGGACTATTACAATGAGCAGTTCTTC.

The chain recombines TRBV5-1 with TRBJ1-1; a possible D gene is TRBD1 (6 bases). CDR3 size: 15 residues. From germline, CDR1 is SGHRS and CDR2 YFSETQ. The V end lost 2 bases, the J end lost 5 bases, and 16 bases lay between the germline ends. CDR3 sequence (DNA): TGCGCCAGCAGCTTTAGATCAGGGGCTATTACTGAAGCTTTCTTT. It codes for CASSFRSGAITEAFF.

This rearrangement joins TRBV19 to TRBJ1-1; 12 nucleotides match TRBD1. CDR3 size: 18 residues. Germline V gene lookup returns CDR1 LNHDA and CDR2 SQIVND (reference sequence). Losses at the gene ends were 8 bases for V and 4 bases for J; bases not matched to a gene: 17. The CDR3 nucleotides read TGTGCCAGTCCTCCGCTCCCGGGACAGGGGGCTGGCGGCACTGAAGCTTTCTTT. This gives the protein CASPPLPGQGAGGTEAFF.

This rearrangement joins TRBV28 to TRBJ2-5; D is perhaps TRBD1 (5 bases). The germline CDR1 and CDR2 sequences are MDHEN and SYDVKM. The CDR3 length is 13 residues. V was cut by 8 bases and J by 8 bases, with 18 bases left in between. The CDR3 nucleotides read TGTGCCAGCTCCCAGGGTGGGGTCGGTACCCAGTACTTC. Translated: CASSQGGVGTQYF.

With respect to this clone: Other nucleotide sequences from this sample produce the same CDR3. J is TRBJ1-2 and V is TRBV4-3, with a possible D match to TRBD1 (6 bases). The V end was cut by 1 base, the J end by 5 bases, with 11 bases between. Germline lookup yields CDR1 LGHNA and CDR2 YSLEER. The CDR3 extends over 14 amino acids. The CDR3 DNA follows: TGCGCCAGCAGCCAAGGGAAGGGGGGGTATGGCTACACCTTC. Protein product: CASSQGKGGYGYTF.

The chain carries TRBV18 and TRBJ2-4, with a possible D match to TRBD2 (5 bases). V lost 2 bases to trimming and J lost 13 bases, with 18 bases between them. Germline CDR1 and CDR2: KGHSH and LQKENI. The CDR3 loop spans 14 amino acids. CDR3 loop: CASSPAGPIFWQYF. The DNA of the CDR3 is TGTGCCAGCTCACCAGCGGGCCCAATATTTTGGCAGTACTTC. Variable domain in full (rest from reference TRBV18 and TRBJ2-4): NAGVMQNPRHLVRRRGQEARLRCSPMKGHSHVYWYRQLPEEGLKFMVYLQKENIIDESGMPKERFSAEFPKEGPSILRIQQVVRGDSAAYFCASSPAGPIFWQYFGAGTRLSVL.